This note documents a single TCR beta chain sequence. This sample is drawn from a study of siplizumab effects on memory and regulatory T cells. Sequenced by immunoSEQ multiplex PCR; TCRdb stores in-frame clones only, minus some. The table has some 100,000 clones, over 85% seen once. Trimming pared 0 bases from V and 7 bases from J, leaving 15 bases between. Germline CDR1 LGHNA, CDR2 YSLEER. The CDR3 has 15 amino acids. V and J are TRBV4-3 and TRBJ1-2; TRBD1 is a possible D gene (6 bases). The material sequenced was CD8+ T cells sorted from blood. This clonotype was sampled from a human donor in good health. CDR3 loop: CASSQEVTGRFGYTF. CDR3 sequence (DNA): TGCGCCAGCAGCCAAGAAGTGACAGGAAGATTTGGCTACACCTTC.